The clone carrying this T cell receptor (beta chain) has just one count. The CDR3 loop spans 16 amino acids. Germline V lookup: CDR1 KGHSH, CDR2 LQKENI. Losses at the gene ends were 0 bases for V and 5 bases for J; bases not matched to a gene: 8. The data were obtained in a study of blood T cell repertoires in COVID-19. On the study more broadly: Sources were T cells, B-cell-depleted T cells, or PBMCs; the material itself was cDNA or gDNA.

Assay: immunoSEQ multiplex PCR; the TCRdb copy retains only in-frame clones and omits some. The sample lists some 230,000 clones, around 83% occurring once. The sample was peripheral blood. The chain recombines TRBV18 with TRBJ2-3, with TRBD2 matching 7 bases. The clonotype was recovered from a woman aged 45-60 years with acute or convalescent COVID-19. As DNA, the CDR3 is TGTGCCAGCTCACCACCGTTTGCGGGGGTTGAAGATACGCAGTATTTT. Amino acids: CASSPPFAGVEDTQYF. Variable domain in full (rest from reference TRBV18 and TRBJ2-3): NAGVMQNPRHLVRRRGQEARLRCSPMKGHSHVYWYRQLPEEGLKFMVYLQKENIIDESGMPKERFSAEFPKEGPSILRIQQVVRGDSAAYFCASSPPFAGVEDTQYFGPGTRLTVL.